These 20 T cell receptor beta chains share one sample of origin, sequenced in a study of blood T cell repertoires in COVID-19. Sequenced by immunoSEQ multiplex PCR; TCRdb stores in-frame clones only, minus some. The data contain 150,000 to 200,000 clones, over 80% of them singletons. Specimen: PBMCs or T cells enriched from blood (not recorded which). The receptors originated from a man between 65 and 85 years old who had been exposed to COVID-19.

The chain links TRBV18 to TRBJ1-6, with a weak D call TRBD1 (6 bases). V lost 6 bases to trimming and J lost 8 bases, with 11 bases between them. This CDR3 comprises 13 residues. The germline CDR1 and CDR2 sequences are KGHSH and LQKENI. The DNA of the CDR3 is TGTGCCAGCTCTTGGCAGGGGTATTCACCCCTCCACTTT. Encoded protein: CASSWQGYSPLHF.

The chain employs TRBV25-1 and TRBJ1-1, with 7 bases that match TRBD1. Losses at the gene ends were 0 bases for V and 5 bases for J; bases not matched to a gene: 6. The CDR3 has 15 amino acids. Germline CDR1 is MGHDK and CDR2 is SYGVNS. The CDR3 here is CASSEYQTGSTEAFF. CDR3 nucleotides: TGTGCCAGCAGTGAATACCAGACAGGGAGTACTGAAGCTTTCTTT. Full variable domain (missing parts from reference TRBV25-1 and TRBJ1-1): EADIYQTPRYLVIGTGKKITLECSQTMGHDKMYWYQQDPGMELHLIHYSYGVNSTEKGDLSSESTVSRIRTEHFPLTLESARPSHTSQYLCASSEYQTGSTEAFFGQGTRLTVV.

CDR3 amino acids: CSGRDSYEQYF. In nucleotides, the CDR3 is TGCAGCGGCCGGGACAGCTACGAGCAGTACTTC. J is TRBJ2-7 and V is TRBV29-1, with 7 bases fitting TRBD1. Trimming took 7 bases from V and 3 from J; bases not matched to a gene: 3. CDR1 is SQVTM, CDR2 ANQGSEA, per germline. This CDR3 comprises 11 residues.

The chain joins TRBV28 to TRBJ2-4; D may be TRBD2 (6 bases). Trimming cost V 2 bases and J 2 bases, with 7 bases left between them. Germline CDR1 MDHEN, CDR2 SYDVKM. The CDR3 contains 14 residues. CDR3 sequence reads: CASSLGGTKNIQYF. CDR3 nucleotide sequence: TGTGCCAGCAGTTTAGGGGGGACCAAAAACATTCAGTACTTC.

This rearrangement joins TRBV4-3 to TRBJ1-4; D gene ambiguous. Germline lookup yields CDR1 LGHNA and CDR2 YSLEER. This CDR3 contains 17 residues. The ends were cut back, 0 bases at V and 6 bases at J, with 17 bases in the middle. Written as DNA, the CDR3 is TGCGCCAGCAGCCAAGAGAGGGTCCGGGGAGGTTATGAAAAACTGTTTTTT. It translates to CASSQERVRGGYEKLFF.

J is TRBJ2-1 and V is TRBV6-2 or TRBV6-3; TRBD1 is a possible D gene (5 bases). Germline V gene data show CDR1 as MNHEY and CDR2 as SVGEGT. There are 14 residues in the CDR3. V lost 4 bases and J lost 10, with 17 bases in between. CDR3 loop: CASSLRVPRGEQFF. Here the CDR3 DNA reads TGTGCCAGCAGTTTAAGGGTACCTAGGGGCGAGCAGTTCTTC.

The CDR3 reads CASSDSPKNIQYF. The DNA for the CDR3 is TGTGCCAGTAGTGACAGTCCCAAAAACATTCAGTACTTC. This chain links TRBV19 with TRBJ2-4, with D perhaps TRBD1 (5 bases). Trimming pared 5 bases from V and 2 bases from J, leaving 7 bases between. This CDR3 region has 13 residues. Germline V gives CDR1 LNHDA, CDR2 SQIVND (reference sequence).

The chain joins TRBV18 to TRBJ2-2; D possibly corresponds to TRBD1 (6 bases). The CDR3 contains 15 residues. The V gene lost 2 bases and the J gene lost 2 bases, with 9 bases spanning the gap. Per germline, CDR1 KGHSH and CDR2 LQKENI. The CDR3 DNA follows: TGTGCCAGCTCACCAACACAGGGAAACACCGGGGAGCTGTTTTTT. Its protein product is CASSPTQGNTGELFF.

The rearrangement links TRBV3-1 (or the pseudogene TRBV3-2) to TRBJ1-4; D may be TRBD1 (6 bases). CDR3 size: 14 residues. The V end was cut by 3 bases, the J end by 8 bases, with 13 bases between. Looked up from germline, CDR1 is LGHDT and CDR2 is YNNKEL (reference sequence). CDR3 region: CASSHGGAGEKLFF. The CDR3 DNA sequence: TGTGCCAGCAGCCATGGGGGGGCCGGGGAAAAACTGTTTTTT.

This chain links TRBV30 with TRBJ1-6; 7 positions agree with TRBD1. The CDR3 runs 14 residues. Germline CDR1 reads GTSNPN; CDR2 reads SVGIG (reference sequence). Unmatched junction bases numbered 10, after V lost 5 bases and J lost 9 bases. The CDR3 DNA is TGTGCCTGGTGCCATGAGGGGGCCGGTTCACCCCTCCACTTT. It is translated as CAWCHEGAGSPLHF.

CDR3 bases: TGTGCCAGCAGACCGACGACAGGGGGCGGGGAGCTGTTTTTT. Translation gives CASRPTTGGGELFF. The V gene is TRBV6-4, the J gene TRBJ2-2, with TRBD1 matching 9 bases. The trim removed 6 bases at V and 7 bases at J, leaving 6 bases unmatched. CDR1 is MRHNA, CDR2 SNTAGT, per germline. The CDR3 is made up of 14 amino acids.

V gene TRBV6-5 combines with J gene TRBJ1-2; the match to TRBD1 covers 9 bases. This CDR3 has 16 amino acids. Germline lookup yields CDR1 MNHEY and CDR2 SVGAGI. V lost 4 bases to trimming and J lost 8 bases; unmatched junction nucleotides: 14. The CDR3: CASSWGDRALVGGYTF. CDR3 DNA sequence: TGTGCCAGCAGTTGGGGGGACAGGGCCCTAGTAGGCGGCTACACCTTC.

The gene calls are TRBV11-2 and TRBJ2-5; D unresolved. Germline CDR1 is SGHAT and CDR2 is FQNNGV. V was trimmed by 2 bases and J by 4 bases, leaving 8 bases between them. The length of the CDR3 is 13 residues. CDR3 sequence reads: CASSLSIRETQYF. CDR3 sequence (DNA): TGTGCCAGCAGCTTAAGCATCCGAGAGACCCAGTACTTC. The full variable domain, its missing parts supplied by reference TRBV11-2 and TRBJ2-5, is EAGVAQSPRYKIIEKRQSVAFWCNPISGHATLYWYQQILGQGPKLLIQFQNNGVVDDSQLPKDRFSAERLKGVDSTLKIQPAKLEDSAVYLCASSLSIRETQYFGPGTRLLVL.

This clone was observed a single time. The chain couples TRBV11-3 to TRBJ1-1, with D unclear. V lost 2 bases to trimming and J lost 1 base, with 5 bases between them. This CDR3 has 13 residues. Germline CDR1 SGHNT, CDR2 YENEEA. The CDR3 spells CASSLRQNTEAFF. CDR3 DNA sequence: TGTGCCAGCAGCTTACGACAGAACACTGAAGCTTTCTTT.

In its sample, this clone was seen a few times. This rearrangement joins TRBV9 to TRBJ1-1, with D possibly TRBD1 on 6 matching bases. Germline V CDR1 and CDR2: SGDLS, YYNGEE. The CDR3 totals 14 residues. V was shortened by 4 bases and J by 4 bases, with 14 bases between the two germline ends. CDR3 DNA sequence: TGTGCCAGCAGCTCAAGTGGGGGCCCCACTGAAGCTTTCTTT. Translation gives CASSSSGGPTEAFF.

The CDR3 loop is CASRGQVQYQPQHF. The CDR3 DNA is TGTGCCAGCAGGGGCCAAGTACAATATCAGCCCCAGCATTTT. The chain uses TRBV6-5 and TRBJ1-5; D call uncertain. The CDR3 length is 14 residues. Trimming took off 6 bases at V and 5 bases at J, with 14 bases between the two ends. Germline CDR1 MNHEY, CDR2 SVGAGI.

This rearrangement joins TRBV4-2 to TRBJ1-5, with a tentative D call TRBD1 (5 bases). The CDR3 totals 17 residues. With 4 bases removed from V and 4 bases from J, the gap between germline ends came to 20 bases. Germline lookup yields CDR1 LGHNA and CDR2 YNFKEQ. CDR3 DNA: TGTGCCAGCAGCCTAGAAGCGCCCCCCCGGGGGAATCAGCCCCAGCATTTT. Translated, it gives CASSLEAPPRGNQPQHF.

This chain uses TRBV30 with TRBJ2-7; no definite D call. In germline, CDR1 is GTSNPN, CDR2 SVGIG (reference sequence). The CDR3 covers 12 residues. V was shortened by 5 bases and J by 1 base, with 9 bases between the two germline ends. The CDR3 spells CAWRSHSYEQYF. DNA of the CDR3: TGTGCCTGGCGATCACATTCCTACGAGCAGTACTTC.

The DNA for the CDR3 is TGTGCCAGCAGCTACAGCCGCGACAGGGATGCAGATACGCAGTATTTT. It translates to CASSYSRDRDADTQYF. This chain connects TRBV13 to TRBJ2-3; 7 bases align to TRBD1. The length of the CDR3 is 16 residues. CDR1 is PRHDT, CDR2 FYEKMQ, per germline (reference sequence). With 4 bases clipped from V and 4 bases from J, the junction kept 11 bases outside the gene matches.

This chain connects TRBV18 to TRBJ2-1; 12 nucleotides align to TRBD2. Germline CDR1 and CDR2: KGHSH and LQKENI. V lost 0 bases, J lost 5 bases, and 11 bases stayed unmatched. There are 19 residues in the CDR3. The CDR3 bases are TGTGCCAGCTCACCACCGGAGGTGGGACTAGCGGGTCCGAACAATGAGCAGTTCTTC. Amino acids: CASSPPEVGLAGPNNEQFF.